This TCR beta chain derives from a study of Graves' ophthalmopathy and Graves' hyperthyroidism. Germline loops: CDR1 GTSNPN, CDR2 SVGIG (reference sequence). This CDR3 has 12 amino acids. V lost 7 bases to trimming and J lost 5 bases; unmatched junction nucleotides: 3. This clonotype was observed at least ten times. Its matching antigen is unknown. The TCR beta CDR3 regions underwent amplification from RNA transcripts. The first round was an RT-PCR with HTBI primers, and the second round was a multiplex PCR. TCRdb re-called the multiplex PCR reads through MiXCR, storing one row per CDR3 protein. The sample contains around 400,000 distinct CDR3 sequences, roughly 21% of which appear only once. Whole-study results and caveats: Blood was where most expanded thyroid clonotypes above 0.001 frequency also turned up.

This clonotype was obtained from a woman aged 18-29 years with stable Graves' hyperthyroidism. Sequencing was carried out using peripheral blood. This chain uses TRBV30 with TRBJ1-1; 11 bases map to TRBD1. Here the CDR3 reads CALGQGGTEAFF. DNA for the CDR3: TGTGCCTTGGGACAGGGGGGGACTGAAGCTTTCTTT.